This T cell receptor beta chain was captured in a study of control samples from healthy donors and cancer patients (dated by TCRdb to about 2020). As concerns this clone: Its antigen specificity is not known. Base qualities were left out, and no much larger clone turns up one base away.

At the junction V is shortened by 2 bases and J by 2 bases; bases outside the gene matches: 4. CDR1 is given as KGHDR and CDR2 as SFDVKD, both from the germline V gene. The CDR3 sequence holds 15 residues, the cysteine and phenylalanine included. Of the read, only the CDR3 DNA is kept; its 45 bases are in frame from base 1. The library was built by means of the immunoSEQ multiplex PCR assay. As stored in TCRdb, this immuneACCESS dataset retains in-frame rearrangements with V and J assigned. A fraction of the clones does not appear; measured against another copy, unresolved V genes explain less than half of the discrepancy, and the remainder lacks a known reason. The sample records 100,000 to 150,000 clones, 80% to 95% of which are singletons. Of the sample, 5.5% to 7% is held by the ten largest clones.

The sequence is built from TRBV24-1 and TRBJ2-5, and TRBD1 matches 7 of the central bases. The sample consisted of blood. The source of this sequence is a man younger than 35 in good health. The sequenced DNA: TGTGCCACCAGTGATTCTGGGACAGTTCAAGAGACCCAGTACTTC. Its amino acids are CATSDSGTVQETQYF.